The rows below give T cell receptor beta chains drawn from one sample of a study of T-cell reconstitution after alpha-beta-depleted transplantation in children. MiXCR was run by TCRdb on the PCR reads, yielding one entry per CDR3 protein. The data contain about 690,000 distinct CDR3 sequences, about 15% of them seen just once; the ten biggest clones take up under 1.2%. The starting material was PBMCs from the stem cell graft donor, obtained from the stem cell graft. The origin of the receptors is a human donor who donated a stem cell graft to a child with acute myeloid leukemia. CDR3s include the opening cysteine and the closing phenylalanine or tryptophan. The D gene is left open where the match is weak. Rows give clone size only sometimes, using once, few, many, or a class for an expanded clone.

d_call: TRBD1; v_call: TRBV29-1; cdr3_length: 12; clone_size: few; j_call: TRBJ1-2; cdr3_aa: CSVVTGSYGYTF; cdr3_nt: TGCAGCGTTGTGACAGGGTCCTATGGCTACACCTTC
d_call: TRBD2; v_call: TRBV20-1; cdr3_length: 18; clone_size: many; j_call: TRBJ2-2; cdr3_aa: CSARDKLAGGPGTGELFF; cdr3_nt: TGCAGTGCTAGAGACAAACTAGCGGGGGGGCCCGGCACCGGGGAGCTGTTTTTT
d_call: .; v_call: TRBV12-3/TRBV12-4; cdr3_length: 16; clone_size: many; j_call: TRBJ2-7; cdr3_aa: CASTQGGDIGSYEQYF; cdr3_nt: TGTGCCAGCACCCAAGGGGGGGACATCGGCTCCTACGAGCAGTACTTC
d_call: .; v_call: TRBV14; cdr3_length: 14; clone_size: .; j_call: TRBJ2-5; cdr3_aa: CASSQVVTEETQYF; cdr3_nt: TGTGCCAGCAGCCAAGTCGTGACAGAAGAGACCCAGTACTTC
d_call: .; v_call: TRBV9; cdr3_length: 14; clone_size: once; j_call: TRBJ2-7; cdr3_aa: CASSVGAGDREQYF; cdr3_nt: TGTGCCAGCAGCGTAGGGGCAGGGGACCGCGAGCAGTACTTC
d_call: .; v_call: TRBV6-1; cdr3_length: 14; clone_size: .; j_call: TRBJ1-5; cdr3_aa: CATPIPYSNQPQHF; cdr3_nt: TGTGCCACCCCGATTCCCTATAGCAATCAGCCCCAGCATTTT
d_call: .; v_call: TRBV28; cdr3_length: 18; clone_size: .; j_call: TRBJ1-4; cdr3_aa: CASSFGSSIPATNEKLFF; cdr3_nt: TGTGCCAGCAGTTTTGGTTCGAGTATCCCTGCAACTAATGAAAAACTGTTTTTT
d_call: TRBD1; v_call: TRBV28; cdr3_length: 14; clone_size: .; j_call: TRBJ1-2; cdr3_aa: CASSFGTGPYGYTF; cdr3_nt: TGTGCCAGCAGTTTTGGGACAGGGCCCTATGGCTACACCTTC
d_call: .; v_call: TRBV9; cdr3_length: 14; clone_size: .; j_call: TRBJ2-5; cdr3_aa: CASSVEGQKETQYF; cdr3_nt: TGTGCCAGCAGCGTAGAAGGACAGAAAGAGACCCAGTACTTC
d_call: .; v_call: TRBV20-1; cdr3_length: 15; clone_size: .; j_call: TRBJ2-3; cdr3_aa: CSARPGTPFTDTQYF; cdr3_nt: TGCAGTGCTAGACCTGGGACTCCTTTCACAGATACGCAGTATTTT
d_call: .; v_call: TRBV18; cdr3_length: 17; clone_size: .; j_call: TRBJ1-1; cdr3_aa: CDSSPMGTGSVITEAFF; cdr3_nt: TGTGACAGCTCACCCATGGGCACAGGGTCGGTTATCACTGAAGCTTTCTTT
d_call: TRBD1; v_call: TRBV29-1; cdr3_length: 13; clone_size: many; j_call: TRBJ1-2; cdr3_aa: CSVVVGTDYGYTF; cdr3_nt: TGCAGCGTTGTGGTCGGGACAGACTATGGCTACACCTTC
d_call: TRBD1; v_call: TRBV11-2; cdr3_length: 16; clone_size: few; j_call: TRBJ1-2; cdr3_aa: CASSSRQGEANYGYTF; cdr3_nt: TGTGCCAGCAGCTCCCGACAGGGAGAAGCTAACTATGGCTACACCTTC
d_call: .; v_call: TRBV4-3; cdr3_length: 15; clone_size: many; j_call: TRBJ2-3; cdr3_aa: CASSQDKGRGDTQYF; cdr3_nt: TGCGCCAGCAGCCAAGATAAAGGCAGGGGAGATACGCAGTATTTT
d_call: .; v_call: TRBV7-9; cdr3_length: 16; clone_size: .; j_call: TRBJ2-2; cdr3_aa: CASSLGHGAPAGELFF; cdr3_nt: TGTGCCAGCAGCTTAGGGCACGGGGCGCCGGCCGGGGAGCTGTTTTTT
d_call: TRBD1; v_call: TRBV18; cdr3_length: 15; clone_size: few; j_call: TRBJ1-1; cdr3_aa: CASSRGQVRNTEAFF; cdr3_nt: TGTGCCAGCTCACGGGGACAGGTGAGGAACACTGAAGCTTTCTTT
d_call: .; v_call: TRBV20-1; cdr3_length: 13; clone_size: .; j_call: TRBJ1-5; cdr3_aa: CSAGGASGGPQHF; cdr3_nt: TGCAGTGCTGGGGGGGCCAGTGGAGGGCCCCAGCATTTT
d_call: .; v_call: TRBV5-1; cdr3_length: 14; clone_size: .; j_call: TRBJ1-1; cdr3_aa: CASSFEVQNTEAFF; cdr3_nt: TGCGCCAGCAGCTTTGAGGTTCAGAACACTGAAGCTTTCTTT
d_call: .; v_call: TRBV20-1; cdr3_length: 13; clone_size: .; j_call: TRBJ1-6; cdr3_aa: CSARGVDSSPLHF; cdr3_nt: TGCAGTGCGCGTGGGGTGGATTCCTCACCCCTCCACTTT
d_call: .; v_call: TRBV5-1; cdr3_length: 15; clone_size: .; j_call: TRBJ2-1; cdr3_aa: CASSPPRGTYNEQFF; cdr3_nt: TGCGCCAGCAGCCCCCCGAGGGGTACCTACAATGAGCAGTTCTTC
d_call: .; v_call: TRBV7-3; cdr3_length: 15; clone_size: few; j_call: TRBJ2-1; cdr3_aa: CASSPQGGAYNEQFF; cdr3_nt: TGTGCCAGCAGCCCCCAGGGGGGGGCATACAATGAGCAGTTCTTC
d_call: TRBD1; v_call: TRBV6-2/TRBV6-3; cdr3_length: 15; clone_size: many; j_call: TRBJ2-2; cdr3_aa: CASSRGQLNTGELFF; cdr3_nt: TGTGCCAGCAGCCGGGGACAGTTAAACACCGGGGAGCTGTTTTTT
d_call: .; v_call: TRBV11-2; cdr3_length: 13; clone_size: .; j_call: TRBJ1-2; cdr3_aa: CASSYDIVYGYTF; cdr3_nt: TGTGCCAGCAGCTACGATATCGTCTATGGCTACACCTTC
d_call: .; v_call: TRBV12-3/TRBV12-4; cdr3_length: 14; clone_size: many; j_call: TRBJ2-2; cdr3_aa: CASSFRPNTGELFF; cdr3_nt: TGTGCCAGCAGTTTTAGACCGAACACCGGGGAGCTGTTTTTT
d_call: TRBD2; v_call: TRBV20-1; cdr3_length: 11; clone_size: .; j_call: TRBJ2-1; cdr3_aa: CSGTSQSEQFF; cdr3_nt: TGCAGTGGGACTAGTCAGAGTGAGCAGTTCTTC
d_call: TRBD1; v_call: TRBV7-2; cdr3_length: 15; clone_size: .; j_call: TRBJ2-7; cdr3_aa: CASSLTGQGATEQYF; cdr3_nt: TGTGCCAGCAGCTTAACCGGCCAGGGGGCTACGGAGCAGTACTTC
d_call: .; v_call: TRBV7-9; cdr3_length: 13; clone_size: many; j_call: TRBJ2-5; cdr3_aa: CASATGNQETQYF; cdr3_nt: TGTGCCAGCGCCACAGGGAACCAAGAGACCCAGTACTTC
d_call: .; v_call: TRBV7-2; cdr3_length: 13; clone_size: .; j_call: TRBJ2-1; cdr3_aa: CASSSMGNNEQFF; cdr3_nt: TGTGCCAGCAGCAGCATGGGAAACAATGAGCAGTTCTTC
d_call: .; v_call: TRBV5-1; cdr3_length: 18; clone_size: many; j_call: TRBJ2-1; cdr3_aa: CASSLSSVESLTYNEQFF; cdr3_nt: TGCGCCAGCAGCTTGAGTTCGGTCGAGTCCCTTACTTACAATGAGCAGTTCTTC
d_call: .; v_call: TRBV4-1; cdr3_length: 16; clone_size: .; j_call: TRBJ1-5; cdr3_aa: CASSQEPLSRDKSRHF; cdr3_nt: TGCGCCAGCAGCCAAGAACCCCTCTCGAGGGACAAGTCTCGGCATTTT
d_call: .; v_call: TRBV6-5; cdr3_length: 19; clone_size: .; j_call: TRBJ1-4; cdr3_aa: CASSYSSSRRGLGDEKLFF; cdr3_nt: TGTGCCAGCAGTTACTCATCTTCCAGGAGAGGACTAGGGGATGAAAAACTGTTTTTT
d_call: .; v_call: TRBV9; cdr3_length: 13; clone_size: .; j_call: TRBJ2-3; cdr3_aa: CASSVRGANTQYF; cdr3_nt: TGTGCCAGCAGCGTACGGGGCGCAAATACGCAGTATTTT
d_call: .; v_call: TRBV12-3/TRBV12-4; cdr3_length: 13; clone_size: few; j_call: TRBJ1-1; cdr3_aa: CASVRGAVTEAFF; cdr3_nt: TGTGCCAGCGTCCGGGGGGCGGTCACTGAAGCTTTCTTT
d_call: .; v_call: TRBV29-1; cdr3_length: 14; clone_size: .; j_call: TRBJ2-3; cdr3_aa: CSVDQMDRTDTQYF; cdr3_nt: TGCAGCGTTGACCAGATGGACCGCACAGATACGCAGTATTTT
d_call: TRBD1; v_call: TRBV20-1; cdr3_length: 17; clone_size: many; j_call: TRBJ1-6; cdr3_aa: CSARALGGTGPFSTLHF; cdr3_nt: TGCAGTGCTAGAGCCCTAGGAGGGACAGGGCCCTTTTCGACCCTCCACTTT